The source of this T cell receptor (beta chain) is a study of cytomegalovirus exposure and HLA in healthy donors. Study background: Clustering assigned 81% of the approximately 400 genotyped donors to the Caucasian-associated ancestry cluster.

The PCR used 60 Vbeta and 13 Jbeta primers. In the original workflow: Unique TCR beta chains totaled roughly 80 million in a later count, with roughly 11 million of them shared. Measured with immunoSEQ multiplex PCR; TCRdb has only the in-frame clones, and not every one. That table gives V, J and clone size, and the DNA gave D and trimming. Found here are 150,000 to 200,000 clones, more than 60% of them singletons; the top ten hold roughly 3.7%. As concerns this clone: Its antigen is unknown.

After removal of 0 bases from V and 6 bases from J, the junction contained 6 bases not matched to a gene. The CDR3 covers 17 residues. Germline V gene lookup returns CDR1 SGHAT and CDR2 FQDESV (reference sequence). Regarding the study as a whole: In a later analysis, V- and J-gene trimming of beta chains associated with a DCLRE1C missense variant, replicated independently.

The J gene is TRBJ2-1, the V gene TRBV11-1; 12 bases agree with TRBD2. This TCR was recovered from a woman in her sixties or seventies in good health and CMV-seropositive. The sequencing input was PBMCs. DNA of the CDR3: TGTGCCAGCAGCTTAGCGCGGTCTAGCGGGAGGGGCAATGAGCAGTTCTTC. Amino acids: CASSLARSSGRGNEQFF.